Listed here are 24 T cell receptor beta chains from one sample, sequenced in a study of blood T cells in healthy people across ages. Primers used in a second PCR of about 7 to 12 cycles were a sample-barcoded 5' primer and a J-beta primer mix. From the 5' RACE reads, TCRdb called clonotypes with MiXCR, one entry per CDR3 protein. The data contain under 950,000 distinct CDR3 sequences, around a fifth of them singletons. Material: blood. The origin of the receptors is a man in his 70s in good health.

The rearrangement links TRBV5-1 to TRBJ2-1; the match to TRBD2 covers 13 bases. Germline V lookup: CDR1 SGHRS, CDR2 YFSETQ. Losses at the gene ends were 3 bases for V and 5 bases for J; bases not matched to a gene: 2. This CDR3 is 15 amino acids long. The CDR3 here is CASSSLAGGDNEQFF. The CDR3 DNA follows: TGCGCCAGCAGCTCACTAGCGGGAGGGGACAATGAGCAGTTCTTC.

The chain joins TRBV11-2 to TRBJ2-5, with D hard to call. Germline V gene data show CDR1 as SGHAT and CDR2 as FQNNGV. V was shortened by 7 bases and J by 4 bases, with 13 bases between the two germline ends. The CDR3 runs to 13 residues. The CDR3 nucleotides read TGTGCCAGCACCCCCCCGTGGGGAGAGACCCAGTACTTC. Its translation is CASTPPWGETQYF. Together with reference TRBV11-2 and TRBJ2-5, the CDR3 gives the full variable domain: EAGVAQSPRYKIIEKRQSVAFWCNPISGHATLYWYQQILGQGPKLLIQFQNNGVVDDSQLPKDRFSAERLKGVDSTLKIQPAKLEDSAVYLCASTPPWGETQYFGPGTRLLVL.

This chain links TRBV9 with TRBJ1-4; D gene ambiguous. From germline, CDR1 is SGDLS and CDR2 YYNGEE. Trimming removed 1 base from V and 8 bases from J, with 15 bases in between. This CDR3 contains 15 residues. CDR3 in DNA: TGTGCCAGCAGCGTATACTCGCCCGACCTAGAAAAACTGTTTTTT. This gives the protein CASSVYSPDLEKLFF.

This clonotype appeared a few times. The J gene is TRBJ1-1, the V gene TRBV12-3 or TRBV12-4, with D possibly being TRBD1 (6 bases). CDR3 size: 14 residues. The V end lost 1 base, the J end lost 5 bases, and 11 bases lay between the germline ends. This CDR3 is CASSLDGTRTEAFF. The CDR3 region has the DNA TGTGCCAGCAGTTTAGACGGGACACGGACTGAAGCTTTCTTT.

This rearrangement joins TRBV12-3 or TRBV12-4 to TRBJ1-5; 7 bases agree with TRBD1. V lost 6 bases to trimming and J lost 0 bases; unmatched junction nucleotides: 5. This CDR3 has 15 residues. CDR3 bases: TGTGCCAGCAGATTGGGACAGAATAGCAATCAGCCCCAGCATTTT. It codes for CASRLGQNSNQPQHF.

This chain uses TRBV7-9 with TRBJ1-1, with D unresolved. The CDR3 runs 15 residues. V was trimmed by 3 bases and J by 1 base, leaving 12 bases between them. Germline V gives CDR1 SEHNR, CDR2 FQNEAQ (reference sequence). CDR3 loop: CASSFTWPENTEAFF. Here the CDR3 DNA reads TGTGCCAGCAGCTTTACCTGGCCCGAGAACACTGAAGCTTTCTTT.

V is TRBV27 and J is TRBJ2-1, with D perhaps TRBD2 (5 bases). The CDR3 runs to 16 residues. Looked up from germline, CDR1 is MNHEY and CDR2 is SMNVEV (reference sequence). Trimming took off 6 bases at V and 1 base at J, with 16 bases between the two ends. CDR3 region: CASSRTSARSYNEQFF. The CDR3 DNA reads as TGTGCCAGCAGCCGTACTAGTGCAAGGTCCTACAATGAGCAGTTCTTC.

The V call is TRBV6-5, the J call TRBJ2-2, with D perhaps TRBD2 (6 bases). Per germline, CDR1 MNHEY and CDR2 SVGAGI. The germline V and J ends were trimmed by 1 base and 2 bases, with 8 bases remaining between them. The CDR3 covers 15 residues. CDR3 sequence (DNA): TGTGCCAGCAGTTACTGGCGGGAAAACACCGGGGAGCTGTTTTTT. It codes for CASSYWRENTGELFF.

This chain connects TRBV30 to TRBJ2-7; TRBD2 might be the D (5 bases). The last part of the DNA fits TRBJ2-1 better; the J call may be wrong. Germline V CDR1 and CDR2: GTSNPN, SVGIG (reference sequence). The CDR3 extends over 12 amino acids. The CDR3 DNA is TGTGCCTGGGCGAACCTAGCCAATGAGCAGTTCTTC. Amino acid sequence: CAWANLANEQFF.

V gene TRBV30 combines with J gene TRBJ1-1, with D unclear. CDR1 GTSNPN and CDR2 SVGIG come from the germline V gene (reference sequence). CDR3 size: 14 residues. With 8 bases removed from V and 4 bases from J, the gap between germline ends came to 20 bases. CDR3 DNA sequence: TGTGCCAGCATAAACGGGGTGAGGAGCACTGAAGCTTTCTTT. Translation: CASINGVRSTEAFF.

As concerns this clonotype: Germline is not matched at one junction end, which may reflect a read error. The chain has TRBV5-1 and TRBJ1-3; D is undetermined. CDR3 length: 15 amino acids. Germline CDR1 is SGHRS and CDR2 is YFSETQ. CDR3: CASSPWANSGNTIYF. CDR3 sequence (DNA): TGCGCCAGCAGCCCGTGGGCAAACTCTGGAAATACCATATATTTT. Based on the CDR3 plus reference TRBV5-1 and TRBJ1-3, the full variable domain is KAGVTQTPRYLIKTRGQQVTLSCSPISGHRSVSWYQQTPGQGLQFLFEYFSETQRNKGNFPGRFSGRQFSNSRSEMNVSTLELGDSALYLCASSPWANSGNTIYFGEGSWLTVV.

This clonotype was observed many times. This chain links TRBV7-9 with TRBJ2-7; weak D call: TRBD2 (5 bases). Trimming took 2 bases from V and 2 from J, leaving 10 bases between them. The length of the CDR3 is 14 residues. The germline V gene has CDR1 SEHNR and CDR2 FQNEAQ (reference sequence). The CDR3 sequence is CASSLTRETYEQYF. The CDR3 nucleotides read TGTGCCAGCAGCTTAACAAGGGAGACCTACGAGCAGTACTTC.

The chain carries TRBV28 and TRBJ2-7; perhaps TRBD1 as D (6 bases). V lost 11 bases, J lost 4 bases, and 15 bases lay in between. The germline CDR1 and CDR2 sequences are MDHEN and SYDVKM. There are 12 residues in the CDR3. This CDR3 reads CASRLGHYEQYF. In DNA form, the CDR3 reads TGTGCCTCACGCCTGGGACATTACGAGCAGTACTTC.

V usage is TRBV7-9 and J usage is TRBJ2-7, with D possibly being TRBD1 (5 bases). This CDR3 has 14 residues. The germline V gene encodes CDR1 SEHNR and CDR2 FQNEAQ (reference sequence). Trimming cost V 5 bases and J 1 base, with 12 bases left between them. The CDR3 sequence: CASSPGHISYEQYF. The CDR3 coding sequence is TGTGCCAGCAGCCCAGGACACATTTCCTACGAGCAGTACTTC. Combining the CDR3 with reference TRBV7-9 and TRBJ2-7 gives the whole variable domain DTGVSQNPRHKITKRGQNVTFRCDPISEHNRLYWYRQTLGQGPEFLTYFQNEAQLEKSRLLSDRFSAERPKGSFSTLEIQRTEQGDSAMYLCASSPGHISYEQYFGPGTRLTVT.

This clonotype appeared a single time. The germline gene is not matched at one end of the junction; a read error may be the cause. V gene TRBV29-1 combines with J gene TRBJ2-1, with D unresolved. This CDR3 is 12 amino acids long. Germline CDR1 is SQVTM and CDR2 is ANQGSEA. CDR3 sequence (DNA): TGCAGCGTTGAAGATATACAACCTGAGCGGTTCTTC. It is translated as CSVEDIQPERFF.

The table lists this clonotype with a few counts. The CDR3 DNA follows: TGCGCCAGCACCCTCTTGGGGCAGAAGAGTGATACGCAGTATTTT. It codes for CASTLLGQKSDTQYF. V gene TRBV5-1 combines with J gene TRBJ2-3; the D gene is possibly TRBD1 (5 bases). Trimming stripped 6 bases from V and 6 bases from J, with 20 bases between. Germline lookup yields CDR1 SGHRS and CDR2 YFSETQ. The length of the CDR3 is 15 residues.

The chain is built from TRBV29-1 and TRBJ2-1; 7 nucleotides match TRBD2. CDR1 is SQVTM, CDR2 ANQGSEA, per germline. V lost 5 bases and J lost 6; bases outside the gene matches: 10. The CDR3 loop spans 14 amino acids. This CDR3 reads CSVHGGGRTNEQFF. CDR3 nucleotides: TGCAGCGTTCACGGCGGGGGAAGAACCAATGAGCAGTTCTTC.

V and J are TRBV20-1 and TRBJ2-3; D might be TRBD1 or TRBD2, each matching 5 bases. CDR1 DFQATT and CDR2 SNEGSKA come from the germline V gene (reference sequence). CDR3 size: 15 residues. V lost 6 bases and J 1 base, leaving 17 bases between the germline ends. The CDR3: CSAGAGGSRTDTQYF. The CDR3 bases are TGCAGTGCAGGGGCTGGGGGATCCCGCACAGATACGCAGTATTTT.

This clonotype was found a few times. The chain links TRBV6-5 to TRBJ1-4; D is perhaps TRBD1 (6 bases). Per germline, CDR1 MNHEY and CDR2 SVGAGI. The CDR3 loop spans 14 amino acids. V was trimmed by 4 bases and J by 8 bases, leaving 14 bases between them. CDR3 region: CASSSAGGREKLFF. CDR3 nucleotide sequence: TGTGCCAGCAGTTCCGCCGGGGGCAGGGAAAAACTGTTTTTT.

This clonotype was seen repeatedly, ten times or more. The J gene is TRBJ2-5, the V gene TRBV12-3 or TRBV12-4, with D perhaps TRBD2 (6 bases). V was pared by 3 bases and J by 2 bases, with 10 bases between. This CDR3 has 14 residues. For the CDR3, the DNA is TGTGCCAGCAGTTTGGAGGGTTCTCAAGAGACCCAGTACTTC. It yields the protein CASSLEGSQETQYF.

The chain carries TRBV5-1 and TRBJ2-6; a weak D match, TRBD1 (5 bases). V lost 0 bases and J 0 bases, leaving 7 bases between the germline ends. The CDR3 has 16 residues. Germline V gene sequence: CDR1 SGHRS, CDR2 YFSETQ. CDR3 nucleotide sequence: TGCGCCAGCAGCTTGGGAGGACACTCTGGGGCCAACGTCCTGACTTTC. Translated, it gives CASSLGGHSGANVLTF.

The rearrangement joins TRBV12-3 or TRBV12-4 to TRBJ2-3; D is uncertain. The V gene lost 6 bases and the J gene lost 1 base, with 11 bases spanning the gap. The CDR3 loop spans 14 amino acids. The DNA of the CDR3 is TGTGCCAGCAGCAAGATGGCCCGCACAGATACGCAGTATTTT. It yields the protein CASSKMARTDTQYF.

This clonotype was seen only a few times. The rearrangement joins TRBV6-1 to TRBJ2-3; 9 bases are a match to TRBD2. CDR1 is MNHNS, CDR2 SASEGT, per germline. J gave up 4 bases and V 6 bases, and 5 bases lay outside the gene matches. The CDR3 has 14 amino acids. CDR3 in amino acids: CASRLSGSPDTQYF. In nucleotides, the CDR3 is TGTGCCAGCAGGCTTAGCGGGAGTCCAGATACGCAGTATTTT.

This clonotype showed up just a few times. This chain joins TRBV20-1 and TRBJ2-1; D possibly corresponds to TRBD2 (5 bases). The V end lost 2 bases, the J end lost 4 bases, and 18 bases lay between the germline ends. Germline V gene sequence: CDR1 DFQATT, CDR2 SNEGSKA (reference sequence). The length of the CDR3 is 16 residues. The CDR3 bases are TGCAGTGCTAGAATAGGTACGGGGAGAAGATACAATGAGCAGTTCTTC. It encodes CSARIGTGRRYNEQFF.